The 4 T cell receptor beta chains below come from one sample, sequenced in a study of blood T cell repertoires in COVID-19. The table came from immunoSEQ multiplex PCR; TCRdb's copy has only in-frame clones and leaves some out. The data contain about 120,000 clones, under 90% of them seen just once; the ten biggest clones take up about 3.9%. The sample was peripheral blood. The receptors come from a man aged 55 to 69 with acute or convalescent COVID-19.

The rearrangement links TRBV5-1 to TRBJ1-1; the match to TRBD1 covers 7 bases. The germline V gene has CDR1 SGHRS and CDR2 YFSETQ. The CDR3 covers 14 residues. V was clipped by 4 bases and J by 3 bases; unmatched bases: 6. The CDR3 DNA reads TGCGCCAGCAGCCGAACAGGGGCGGACACTGAAGCTTTCTTT. Translating it yields CASSRTGADTEAFF.

The gene calls are TRBV11-2 and TRBJ2-7, with 11 bases matching TRBD2. The trim removed 3 bases at V and 7 bases at J, leaving 8 bases unmatched. CDR1 SGHAT and CDR2 FQNNGV come from the germline V gene. The CDR3 length is 15 residues. The CDR3 DNA reads TGTGCCAGCAGCTTCGGGACTAGCGGACGGGAAGAGCAGTACTTC. Translation: CASSFGTSGREEQYF.

This chain links TRBV5-6 with TRBJ2-3; TRBD2 matches at 8 bases. The CDR3 sequence is 18 residues long. Germline V gene sequence: CDR1 SGHDT, CDR2 YYEEEE. V was pared by 3 bases and J by 4 bases, with 16 bases of the junction left unmatched. The CDR3 bases are TGTGCCAGCAGCTCCACCCCTAGCGGGCTGGAGGCATCAGATACGCAGTATTTT. Its protein product is CASSSTPSGLEASDTQYF.

The chain is built from TRBV24-1 and TRBJ2-5; perhaps TRBD1 as D (6 bases). CDR3 size: 15 residues. V gave up 5 bases and J gave up 1 base, with 13 bases separating them. Per germline, CDR1 KGHDR and CDR2 SFDVKD. The CDR3 protein is CATSAHRGGQETQYF. CDR3 sequence (DNA): TGTGCCACCAGTGCCCATAGAGGGGGCCAAGAGACCCAGTACTTC.